This T cell receptor (beta chain) is from a study of PD-L1 blockade in urothelial cancer (dated by TCRdb to the late 2010s). Describing the broader study: All patients started therapy around 2014 and received atezolizumab 1,200 mg intravenously every 3 weeks. About 90% of the 29 patients were identified as males with urothelial cancer of bladder origin, and a prior smoking history was reported by 18 of 29 patients. Patients had an ECOG performance status of 0 or 1 and had received between 0 and 3 prior chemotherapy regimens. Blood samples were analyzed at 3 weeks after treatment start (second dose) and at 6 weeks after treatment start. Blood samples yielded a median of about 150,000 T cells and more than 75,000 unique TCRs, with median clonality approximately 0.08. Somatic, immune and clinical correlates of response to PD-L1 blockade with atezolizumab in urothelial cancer were the focus of an exploratory multi-omic analysis. Pretreatment tumor samples and matched peripheral blood, collected serially before and after atezolizumab treatment, underwent TCR sequencing. Durable clinical benefit was defined as a progression-free survival longer than 6 months, and TCR features were additionally tested against progression-free survival and overall survival. In the same patients who had TCR sequencing, pretreatment tumors also underwent whole exome sequencing and RNA sequencing. Nine patients achieved durable clinical benefit and 15 to 20 did not. Pretreatment blood TCR-seq was available for fewer than 30 patients, at least one posttreatment blood collection was obtained for around 25 patients, and tumor TCR-seq was available for around 25 patients.

This specimen's time point label, per the study, means: pretreatment peripheral blood. A total of some 30 patients with locally advanced or metastatic urothelial carcinoma, treated at Memorial Sloan Kettering on a trial protocol, made up the cohort. Peripheral blood mononuclear cells were collected from each patient pretreatment and during treatment, giving between 1 and 8 total time points per patient. The Qiagen DNeasy Blood extraction kit was used to purify genomic DNA from total PBMCs and from tumor samples. PBMCs were collected pretreatment and during treatment and were isolated and stored as previously described. A word on this clone: It has no known antigen specificity. Base qualities are missing; no much larger clone stands one base away.

General findings and caveats noted by the study authors: Improved progression-free and overall survival was associated with having pretreatment peripheral blood TCR clonality below the median. Greater expansion of tumor-associated TCR clones in peripheral blood 3 weeks after the start of treatment was observed in patients with durable benefit (n of about 20, p = 0.022). Because of the small sample size (n ≈ 29) and the many exploratory analyses performed, the results are intended to be regarded as hypothesis-generating.

To estimate absolute template abundance from read counts, synthetic TCR analog templates were spiked into each PCR. Using the immunoSEQ assay, TCRbeta CDR3 regions were amplified from genomic DNA with bias-controlled V and J gene primers. Sequencing of rearranged TCRbeta segments was performed at approximately 20X coverage. Turning to the authors' computational methods: Clustering was used to correct sequencing errors, and CDR3s were annotated against IMGT so that V, D and J genes could be assigned. Downstream analyses used only productive TCRbeta rearrangements and left out out-of-frame or stop-codon sequences. Clonality was calculated as one minus the Shannon entropy normalized by the log of the number of unique productive sequences. Fisher's exact test with Benjamini-Hochberg correction, using a cutoff of adjusted p below 0.01, was how clones that differed between time points or between blood and tumor were identified. Here the immuneACCESS table is served through TCRdb, limited to in-frame sequences with V and J called. Missing clones are a known gap in these copies; in checked studies unresolved V genes cover under half, and the rest lacks a known reason. V, J and clone size were drawn from that table, and D and trimming were deduced from the DNA. This sample is represented by 60,000 to 70,000 clones; 81% of them were singletons. About 2.9% of the sample comes from the top ten.

Taken from the germline V gene (reference sequence), the CDR1 and CDR2 loops are MNHEY and SMNVEV. V loses 2 bases of germline sequence and J loses 1 base, and the interval between the two ends is 10 bases. The CDR3 numbers 15 residues from cysteine through phenylalanine. CDR3 DNA is the only sequence kept; it has 45 bases, read in frame from the first base. The sample was PBMCs, taken around atezolizumab (anti-PD-L1) treatment. The receptor chain draws on TRBV27 and TRBJ2-3; a tentative D call is TRBD1 (5 bases match). This receptor was obtained from a man in his 70s with urothelial cancer. The CDR3 protein: CASSLKGDRTDTQYF. At the DNA level, the sequence is TGTGCCAGCAGTTTAAAAGGGGATCGCACAGATACGCAGTATTTT.